This T cell receptor (beta chain) was identified during a study of blood T cell repertoires in COVID-19. The wider study: Researchers got acute and convalescent COVID-19 samples from the United States, Italy and Spain. From T cells, B-cell-depleted T cells, or PBMCs came the material, which was cDNA or gDNA.

Original methodology: Cell counts per sample came from amplifying reference gene primers. Some clones are missing from TCRdb's copy, which holds only in-frame ones; the method was immunoSEQ multiplex PCR. D and trimming were read from the DNA, whereas the V and J calls and clone size are those reported in that table. This sample has some 250,000 clones, with about 84% found just once. The CDR3 runs to 12 residues. Germline V CDR1 and CDR2: MNHEY, SVGAGI. V gave up 6 bases and J gave up 10 bases; unmatched junction bases: 8. The chain links TRBV6-5 to TRBJ1-1, with TRBD1 matching 7 bases. Sequenced material: peripheral blood. The sequence derives from an older man with acute or convalescent COVID-19. In DNA form, the CDR3 reads TGTGCCAGCAGACCCCCGGCAGGGGGAGCTTTCTTT. It translates to CASRPPAGGAFF.